Sequencing of this T cell receptor (beta chain) was carried out in a study of T-cell reconstitution after alpha-beta-depleted transplantation in children. Findings of the study overall: By one year post-transplant, T-cell counts and diversity largely arose from T cells that were newly produced. Several hundred graft clones that had expanded were reportedly the source of alpha-beta T cells about two months after transplant.

Germline-derived CDR1 and CDR2 are SNHLY and FYNNEI. With 7 bases removed from V and 5 bases from J, the gap between germline ends came to 5 bases. The length of the CDR3 is 11 residues. A remark on this clonotype: Its target is unknown.

During its preparation, the TCRbeta library received unique molecular identifiers. TCRdb analysed the PCR reads with MiXCR anew, one entry per CDR3 protein. The sample carries hundreds of thousands of distinct CDR3 sequences, around 13% recorded once. The origin of this receptor is a girl under 10 years old with congenital amegakaryocytic thrombocytopenia, due to receive a stem cell transplant. Material: PBMCs, obtained before TCRalphabeta/CD19-depleted stem cell transplant. J is TRBJ2-2 and V is TRBV2; D unresolved. The CDR3 DNA reads TGTGCCAGCACTTTTACCGGGGAGCTGTTTTTT. It codes for CASTFTGELFF.